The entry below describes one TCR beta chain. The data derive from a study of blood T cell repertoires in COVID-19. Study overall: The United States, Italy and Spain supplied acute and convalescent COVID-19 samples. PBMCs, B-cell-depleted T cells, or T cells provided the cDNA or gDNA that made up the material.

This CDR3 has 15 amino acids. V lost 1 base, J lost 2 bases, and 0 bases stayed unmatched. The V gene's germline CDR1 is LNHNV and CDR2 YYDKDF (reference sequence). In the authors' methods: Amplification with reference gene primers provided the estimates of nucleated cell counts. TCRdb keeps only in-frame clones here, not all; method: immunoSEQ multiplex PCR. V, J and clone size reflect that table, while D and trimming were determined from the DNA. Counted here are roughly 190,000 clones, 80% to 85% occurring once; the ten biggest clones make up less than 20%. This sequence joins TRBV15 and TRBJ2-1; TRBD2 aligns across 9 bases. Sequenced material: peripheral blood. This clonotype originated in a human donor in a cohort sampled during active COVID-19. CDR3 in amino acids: CATSRASGTYNEQFF. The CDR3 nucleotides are TGTGCCACCAGCAGAGCTAGCGGGACCTACAATGAGCAGTTCTTC.